This T cell receptor (beta chain) was identified during a study of T cells in Graves' hyperthyroidism and ophthalmopathy. This clonotype was seen many times. No antigen is known for it. The germline V and J ends were trimmed by 5 bases and 4 bases, with 6 bases remaining between them. From germline, CDR1 is GTSNPN and CDR2 SVGIG (reference sequence). This CDR3 is 11 amino acids long. Regarding the study as a whole: The model predicted ophthalmopathy a median around 6.5 months before onset. Blood shared most expanded thyroid clonotypes above 0.001.

It was RNA transcripts that yielded the amplified TCR beta CDR3 regions. HTBI primers drove first-round RT-PCR of the TCR CDR3. TCRdb ran MiXCR on the multiplex PCR reads and lists one entry per CDR3 protein. The sample includes hundreds of thousands of distinct CDR3 sequences, 15% to 20% seen only once; the top ten take 2.5% to 4%. The sequencing input was blood. This receptor was identified in a woman between 35 and 50 years old with Graves' ophthalmopathy. The V call is TRBV30, the J call TRBJ2-1; tentative D call: TRBD1 (5 bases). The CDR3 DNA is TGTGCCTGGCAGGGTTACAATGAGCAGTTCTTC. Amino acids: CAWQGYNEQFF.